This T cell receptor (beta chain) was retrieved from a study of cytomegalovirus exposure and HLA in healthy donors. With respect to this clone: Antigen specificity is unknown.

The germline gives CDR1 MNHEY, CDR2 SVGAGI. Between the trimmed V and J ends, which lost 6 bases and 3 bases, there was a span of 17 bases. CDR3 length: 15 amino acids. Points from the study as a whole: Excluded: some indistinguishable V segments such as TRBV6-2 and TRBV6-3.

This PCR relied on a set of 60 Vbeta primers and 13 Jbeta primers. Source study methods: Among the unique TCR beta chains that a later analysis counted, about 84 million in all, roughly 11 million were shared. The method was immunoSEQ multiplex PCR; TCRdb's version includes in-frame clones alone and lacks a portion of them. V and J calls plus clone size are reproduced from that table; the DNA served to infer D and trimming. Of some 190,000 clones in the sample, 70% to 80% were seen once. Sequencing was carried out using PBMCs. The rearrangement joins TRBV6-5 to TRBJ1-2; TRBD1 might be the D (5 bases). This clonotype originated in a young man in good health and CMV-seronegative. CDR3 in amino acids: CASSARGGEDYGYTF. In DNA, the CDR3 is TGTGCCAGCAGCGCCCGGGGGGGAGAGGACTATGGCTACACCTTC.